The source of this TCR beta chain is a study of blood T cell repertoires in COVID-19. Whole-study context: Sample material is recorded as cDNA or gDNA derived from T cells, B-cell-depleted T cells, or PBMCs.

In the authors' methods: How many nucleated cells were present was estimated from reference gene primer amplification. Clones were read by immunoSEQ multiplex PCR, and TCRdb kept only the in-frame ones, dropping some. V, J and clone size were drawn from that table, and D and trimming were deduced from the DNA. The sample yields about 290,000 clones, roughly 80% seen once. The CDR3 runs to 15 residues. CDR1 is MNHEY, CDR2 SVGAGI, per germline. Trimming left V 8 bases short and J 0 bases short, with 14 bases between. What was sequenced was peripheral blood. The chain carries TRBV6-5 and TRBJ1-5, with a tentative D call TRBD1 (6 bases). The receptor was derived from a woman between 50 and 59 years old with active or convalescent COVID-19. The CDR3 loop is CASGQSSNSNQPQHF. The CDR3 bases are TGTGCCAGCGGACAGTCCAGTAATAGCAATCAGCCCCAGCATTTT.